Sequencing of this TCR beta chain was carried out in a study of chemoradiotherapy in HPV16-positive cancers. The table came from immunoSEQ multiplex PCR; TCRdb's copy has only in-frame clones and leaves some out. The sample has 4,000 to 5,000 clones, about 85% seen once. Deletions cut 3 bases from V and 6 bases from J, with 17 bases between. Germline V gene sequence: CDR1 SGHNT, CDR2 YYREEE (reference sequence). The CDR3 runs to 15 residues. The specimen was tumor tissue, collected from a patient who underwent chemoradiotherapy. The chain recombines TRBV5-4 with TRBJ2-3, with D possibly being TRBD2 (6 bases). The receptor was derived from a human donor with HPV-associated anogenital cancer. CDR3 sequence reads: CASSWGTEGRDTQYF. The CDR3 DNA reads as TGTGCCAGCAGCTGGGGCACGGAGGGGAGGGATACGCAGTATTTT.